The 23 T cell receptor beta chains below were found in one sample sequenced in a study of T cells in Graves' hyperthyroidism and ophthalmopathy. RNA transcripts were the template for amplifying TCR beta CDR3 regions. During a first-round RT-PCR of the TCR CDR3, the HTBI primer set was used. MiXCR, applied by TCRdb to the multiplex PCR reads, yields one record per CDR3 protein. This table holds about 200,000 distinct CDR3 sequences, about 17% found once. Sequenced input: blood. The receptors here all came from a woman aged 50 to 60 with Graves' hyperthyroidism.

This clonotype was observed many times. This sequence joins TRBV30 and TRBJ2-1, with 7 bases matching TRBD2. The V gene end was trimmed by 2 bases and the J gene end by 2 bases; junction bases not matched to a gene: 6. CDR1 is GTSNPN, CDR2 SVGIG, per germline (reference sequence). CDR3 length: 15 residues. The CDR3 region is CAWSPSLATYNEQFF. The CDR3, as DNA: TGTGCCTGGAGTCCCTCACTAGCGACCTACAATGAGCAGTTCTTC.

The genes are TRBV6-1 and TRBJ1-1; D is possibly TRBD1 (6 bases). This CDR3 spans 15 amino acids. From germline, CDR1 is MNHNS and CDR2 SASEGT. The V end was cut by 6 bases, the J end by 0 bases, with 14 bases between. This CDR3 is CASSWKDSMNTEAFF. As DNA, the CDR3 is TGTGCCAGCAGCTGGAAGGACAGCATGAACACTGAAGCTTTCTTT.

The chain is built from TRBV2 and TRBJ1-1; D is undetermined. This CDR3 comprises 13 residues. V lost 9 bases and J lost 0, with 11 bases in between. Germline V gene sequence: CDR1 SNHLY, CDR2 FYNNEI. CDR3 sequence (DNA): TGTGCCAGTCAAGCCACGGTGAACACTGAAGCTTTCTTT. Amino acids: CASQATVNTEAFF.

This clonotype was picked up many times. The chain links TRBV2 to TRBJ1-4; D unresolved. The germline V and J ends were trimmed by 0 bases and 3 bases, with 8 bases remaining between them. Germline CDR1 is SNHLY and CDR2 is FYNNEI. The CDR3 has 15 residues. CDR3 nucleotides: TGTGCCAGCAGTGAAGCGCCCTTGTCTAATGAAAAACTGTTTTTT. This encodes CASSEAPLSNEKLFF.

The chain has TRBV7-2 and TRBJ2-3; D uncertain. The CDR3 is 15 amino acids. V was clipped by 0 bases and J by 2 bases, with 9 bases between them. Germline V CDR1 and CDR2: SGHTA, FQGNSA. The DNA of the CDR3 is TGTGCCAGCAGCTTAGCTGCGCGGTCCACAGATACGCAGTATTTT. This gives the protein CASSLAARSTDTQYF.

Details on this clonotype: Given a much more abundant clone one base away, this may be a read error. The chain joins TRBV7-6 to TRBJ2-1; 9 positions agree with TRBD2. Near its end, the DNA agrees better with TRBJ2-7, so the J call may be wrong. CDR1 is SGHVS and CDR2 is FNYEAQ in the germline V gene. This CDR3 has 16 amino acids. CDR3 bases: TGTGCCAGCAGCTTAGCGTCGGCGGGAGGGCAAAATGAGCAGTACTTC. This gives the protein CASSLASAGGQNEQYF.

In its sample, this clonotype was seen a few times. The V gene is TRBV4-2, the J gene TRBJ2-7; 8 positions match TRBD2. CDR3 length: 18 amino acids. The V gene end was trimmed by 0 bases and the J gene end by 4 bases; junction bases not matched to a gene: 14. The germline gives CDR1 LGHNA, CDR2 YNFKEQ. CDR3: CASSQEDGLAQPGYEQYF. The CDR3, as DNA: TGTGCCAGCAGCCAAGAAGACGGACTAGCCCAGCCGGGGTACGAGCAGTACTTC.

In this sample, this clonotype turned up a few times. CDR3 in DNA: TGTGCCAGTAGTGGGGCGGGAGGTAGCTCCTACGAGCAGTACTTC. Translated: CASSGAGGSSYEQYF. This chain connects TRBV19 to TRBJ2-7, with TRBD2 matching 8 bases. The V segment lost 5 bases and the J segment 0 bases; nucleotides outside the gene matches: 6. This CDR3 comprises 15 residues. The V gene's germline CDR1 is LNHDA and CDR2 SQIVND (reference sequence).

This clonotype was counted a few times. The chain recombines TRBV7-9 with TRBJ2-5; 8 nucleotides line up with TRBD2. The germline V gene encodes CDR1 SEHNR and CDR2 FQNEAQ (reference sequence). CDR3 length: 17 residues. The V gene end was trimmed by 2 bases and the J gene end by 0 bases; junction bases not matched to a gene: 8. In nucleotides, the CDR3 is TGTGCCAGCAGCTTAAATCGACTAGCGTATTACCAAGAGACCCAGTACTTC. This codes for CASSLNRLAYYQETQYF. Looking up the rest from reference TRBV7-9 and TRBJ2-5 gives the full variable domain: DTGVSQNPRHKITKRGQNVTFRCDPISEHNRLYWYRQTLGQGPEFLTYFQNEAQLEKSRLLSDRFSAERPKGSFSTLEIQRTEQGDSAMYLCASSLNRLAYYQETQYFGPGTRLLVL.

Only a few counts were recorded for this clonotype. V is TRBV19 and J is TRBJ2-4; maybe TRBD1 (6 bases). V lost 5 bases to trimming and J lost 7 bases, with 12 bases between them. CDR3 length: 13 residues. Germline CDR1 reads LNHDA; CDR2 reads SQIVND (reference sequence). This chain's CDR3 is CASSPYTGNIQYF. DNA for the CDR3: TGTGCCAGTAGTCCCTATACAGGGAACATTCAGTACTTC.

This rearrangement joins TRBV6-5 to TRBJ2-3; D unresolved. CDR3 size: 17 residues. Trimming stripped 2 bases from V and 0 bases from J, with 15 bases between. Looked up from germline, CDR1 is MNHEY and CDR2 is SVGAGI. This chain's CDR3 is CASSYSWAARSTDTQYF. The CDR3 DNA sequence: TGTGCCAGCAGTTACAGCTGGGCGGCTAGAAGCACAGATACGCAGTATTTT.

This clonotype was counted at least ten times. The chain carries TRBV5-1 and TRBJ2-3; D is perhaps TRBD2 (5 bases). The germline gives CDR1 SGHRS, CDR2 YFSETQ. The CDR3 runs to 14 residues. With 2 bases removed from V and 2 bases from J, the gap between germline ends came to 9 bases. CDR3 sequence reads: CASSLGLPTDTQYF. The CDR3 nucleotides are TGCGCCAGCAGCTTAGGACTGCCCACAGATACGCAGTATTTT.

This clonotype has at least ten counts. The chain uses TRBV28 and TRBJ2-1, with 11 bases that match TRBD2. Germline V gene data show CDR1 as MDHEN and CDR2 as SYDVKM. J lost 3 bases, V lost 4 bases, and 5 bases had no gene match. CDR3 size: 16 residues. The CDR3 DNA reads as TGTGCCAGCAGTTCTTCACTAGCGGGAGACTACAATGAGCAGTTCTTC. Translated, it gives CASSSSLAGDYNEQFF.

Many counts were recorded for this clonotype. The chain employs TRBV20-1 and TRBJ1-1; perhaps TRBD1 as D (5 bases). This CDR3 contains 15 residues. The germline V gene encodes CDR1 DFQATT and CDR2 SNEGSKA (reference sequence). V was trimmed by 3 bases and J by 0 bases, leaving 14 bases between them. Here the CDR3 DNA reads TGCAGTGCTAGGTACGGGGGTACAATGAACACTGAAGCTTTCTTT. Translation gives CSARYGGTMNTEAFF.

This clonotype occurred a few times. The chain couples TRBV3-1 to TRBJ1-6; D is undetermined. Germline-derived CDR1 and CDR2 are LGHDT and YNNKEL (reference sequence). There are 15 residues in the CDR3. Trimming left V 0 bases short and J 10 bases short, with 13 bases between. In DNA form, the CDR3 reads TGTGCCAGCAGCCAAGATAGGATAGGGAACTCACCCCTCCACTTT. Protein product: CASSQDRIGNSPLHF.

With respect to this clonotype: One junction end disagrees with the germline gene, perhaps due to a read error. Written as DNA, the CDR3 is TGTGCCTGCAGCACCGGAACGGGGACCCAAGAGACCCAGTACTTC. This codes for CACSTGTGTQETQYF. The gene calls are TRBV9 and TRBJ2-5; either TRBD1 or TRBD2 may fit D (5 bases each). The CDR3 is made up of 15 amino acids. CDR1 is SGDLS and CDR2 is YYNGEE in the germline V gene.

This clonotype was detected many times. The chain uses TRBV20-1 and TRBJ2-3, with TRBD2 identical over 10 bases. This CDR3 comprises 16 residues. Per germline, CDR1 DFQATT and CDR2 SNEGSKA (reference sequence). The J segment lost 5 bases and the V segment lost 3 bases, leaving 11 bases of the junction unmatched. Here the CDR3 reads CSASGRGTSVLDTQYF. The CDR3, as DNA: TGCAGTGCTAGTGGCCGGGGGACTAGCGTTTTAGATACGCAGTATTTT.

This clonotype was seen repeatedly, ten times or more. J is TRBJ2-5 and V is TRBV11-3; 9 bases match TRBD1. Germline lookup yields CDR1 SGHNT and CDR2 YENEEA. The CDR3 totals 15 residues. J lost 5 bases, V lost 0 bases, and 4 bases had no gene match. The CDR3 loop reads CASSLENRGLETQYF. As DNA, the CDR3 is TGTGCCAGCAGCTTAGAGAACAGGGGGCTCGAGACCCAGTACTTC.

The CDR3 bases are TGCAGTACCATAGACAGGGGGATATCTTCACCCCTCCACTTT. It specifies CSTIDRGISSPLHF. V gene TRBV20-1 combines with J gene TRBJ1-6; TRBD1 matches at 9 bases. V lost 8 bases, J lost 9 bases, and 11 bases stayed unmatched. The germline V gene encodes CDR1 DFQATT and CDR2 SNEGSKA (reference sequence). The CDR3 runs to 14 residues.

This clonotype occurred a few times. CDR3 DNA: TGTGCCAGCTCACCACCGGGACAACTCAACGAGCAGTACTTC. As protein: CASSPPGQLNEQYF. The chain couples TRBV18 to TRBJ2-7; D is perhaps TRBD1 (6 bases). The CDR3 extends over 14 amino acids. In germline, CDR1 is KGHSH, CDR2 LQKENI. Trimming left V 0 bases short and J 5 bases short, with 11 bases between. Full variable domain (missing parts from reference TRBV18 and TRBJ2-7): NAGVMQNPRHLVRRRGQEARLRCSPMKGHSHVYWYRQLPEEGLKFMVYLQKENIIDESGMPKERFSAEFPKEGPSILRIQQVVRGDSAAYFCASSPPGQLNEQYFGPGTRLTVT.

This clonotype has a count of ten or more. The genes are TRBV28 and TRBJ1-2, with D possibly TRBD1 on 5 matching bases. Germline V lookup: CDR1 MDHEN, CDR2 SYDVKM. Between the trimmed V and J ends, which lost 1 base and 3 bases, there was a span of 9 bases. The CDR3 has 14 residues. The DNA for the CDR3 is TGTGCCAGCAGTTTATACCCGACAGACTATGGCTACACCTTC. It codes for CASSLYPTDYGYTF.

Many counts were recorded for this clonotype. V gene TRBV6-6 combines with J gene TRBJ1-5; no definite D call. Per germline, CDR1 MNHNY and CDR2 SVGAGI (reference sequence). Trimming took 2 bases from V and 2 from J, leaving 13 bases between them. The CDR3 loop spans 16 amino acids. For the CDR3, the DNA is TGTGCCAGCAGTTACCTCGTGGAACCTGGCAATCAGCCCCAGCATTTT. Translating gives CASSYLVEPGNQPQHF.

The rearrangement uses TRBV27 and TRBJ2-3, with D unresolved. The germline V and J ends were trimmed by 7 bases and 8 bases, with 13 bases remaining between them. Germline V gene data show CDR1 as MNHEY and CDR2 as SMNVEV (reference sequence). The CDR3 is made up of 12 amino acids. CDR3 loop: CASTNTYRTQYF. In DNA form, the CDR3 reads TGTGCCAGCACCAACACCTATCGTACGCAGTATTTT.